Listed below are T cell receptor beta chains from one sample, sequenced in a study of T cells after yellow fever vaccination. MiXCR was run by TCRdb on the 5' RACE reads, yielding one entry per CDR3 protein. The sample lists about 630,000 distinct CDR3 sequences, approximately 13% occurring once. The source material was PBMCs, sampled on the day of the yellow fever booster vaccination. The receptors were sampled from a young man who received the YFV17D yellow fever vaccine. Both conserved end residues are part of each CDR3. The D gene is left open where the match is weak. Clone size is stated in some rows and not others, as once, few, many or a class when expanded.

CDR3 protein: CATSDLGQPQHF
D gene: -
V gene: TRBV24-1
clone size: few

CDR3 protein: CSAREGPGTAGTNEKLFF
D gene: TRBD1
V gene: TRBV20-1
clone size: few

CDR3 protein: CASSPDLAYNEQFF
D gene: -
V gene: TRBV5-1
clone size: few

CDR3 protein: CASSSGQGGLRQETQYF
D gene: TRBD1
V gene: TRBV7-2
clone size: few

CDR3 protein: CASSLSLEADTQYF
D gene: -
V gene: TRBV7-3
clone size: many

CDR3 protein: CASSYTQSSHNEQFF
D gene: -
V gene: TRBV6-5
clone size: -

CDR3 protein: CASSPGTGGPGQPQHF
D gene: TRBD1
V gene: TRBV18
clone size: few

CDR3 protein: CASSLLTTGNTGELFF
D gene: -
V gene: TRBV5-6
clone size: few

CDR3 protein: CASNWEGTKLNEQFF
D gene: TRBD2
V gene: TRBV6-5
clone size: -

CDR3 protein: CASSWRGVTEAFF
D gene: -
V gene: TRBV6-5
clone size: -

CDR3 protein: CASSSGPQGRGEAFF
D gene: -
V gene: TRBV7-2
clone size: few

CDR3 protein: CASSQRGTQETQYF
D gene: -
V gene: TRBV4-3
clone size: few

CDR3 protein: CAISPRPEDSPLHF
D gene: -
V gene: TRBV10-3
clone size: -

CDR3 protein: CASSQPGQGWFNEQFF
D gene: TRBD1
V gene: TRBV14
clone size: -

CDR3 protein: CASYGDGRDTGELFF
D gene: TRBD2
V gene: TRBV7-9
clone size: many

CDR3 protein: CASSVAFAETQYF
D gene: -
V gene: TRBV9
clone size: few

CDR3 protein: CASSLETGLSYGYTF
D gene: -
V gene: TRBV12-3/TRBV12-4
clone size: -

CDR3 protein: CSAQGANTEAFF
D gene: TRBD1
V gene: TRBV20-1
clone size: few

CDR3 protein: CASSLQGHGYTF
D gene: -
V gene: TRBV11-2
clone size: -

CDR3 protein: CASSGHGTPTQEQFF
D gene: -
V gene: TRBV25-1
clone size: few

CDR3 protein: CASSSGSNPFGEQFF
D gene: -
V gene: TRBV3-1
clone size: -